This is a list of T cell receptor beta chains from one sample in a study of blood T cells in healthy people across ages. TCRdb re-derived calls from the 5' RACE reads in MiXCR, one entry per CDR3 protein. The data show some 760,000 distinct CDR3 sequences, 25% seen once. The same sample was also studied in work on T cells of mothers and their children.

Input material: blood. The receptor set was obtained from a boy aged 5 to 17 in good health. Both conserved end residues are part of each CDR3. A D gene is named only where the DNA matches it firmly. Only some rows state a clone size, as once, few, many or a class for expanded clones.

NA,TRBJ1-1,TRBV5-1,NA,CASRQGPNLEAFF,TGCGCCAGCAGACAGGGTCCCAATCTTGAAGCTTTCTTT
TRBD1,TRBJ1-1,TRBV6-5,few,CASRTGTEAFF,TGTGCCAGCAGGACCGGGACAGAGGCTTTCTTT
TRBD1,TRBJ2-2,TRBV20-1,many,CSAGQGAGELFF,TGCAGTGCTGGTCAGGGGGCCGGGGAGCTGTTTTTT
TRBD1,TRBJ1-1,TRBV18,NA,CASSNRDRDNTEAFF,TGTGCCAGCTCCAACCGGGACAGGGACAACACTGAAGCTTTCTTT
NA,TRBJ2-3,TRBV6-6,few,CASSYSGSSDTQYF,TGTGCCAGCAGTTACTCGGGGAGCTCAGATACGCAGTATTTT
TRBD2,TRBJ2-1,TRBV4-3,few,CASSQDLSVAGSNEQFF,TGCGCCAGCAGCCAAGATCTCTCAGTAGCGGGGTCGAATGAGCAGTTCTTC
TRBD1,TRBJ2-1,TRBV24-1,many,CATSDKDRGIYNEQFF,TGTGCCACCAGTGATAAGGACAGGGGAATTTACAATGAGCAGTTCTTC
NA,TRBJ2-5,TRBV12-3/TRBV12-4,few,CASSLAYSPEIGETQYF,TGTGCCAGCAGTTTAGCCTACTCACCTGAGATAGGGGAGACCCAGTACTTC
TRBD1,TRBJ2-1,TRBV29-1,NA,CSVVGGQGSYNEQFF,TGCAGCGTTGTAGGGGGACAGGGGTCCTACAATGAGCAGTTCTTC
NA,TRBJ2-7,TRBV5-5,few,CASSPLAASSYEQYF,TGTGCCAGCAGCCCGTTGGCTGCAAGCTCCTACGAGCAGTACTTC
NA,TRBJ1-4,TRBV20-1,NA,CSARGGYATNEKLFF,TGCAGTGCTAGAGGGGGATATGCAACTAATGAAAAACTGTTTTTT
NA,TRBJ2-1,TRBV9,NA,CASSVGGDEKFTLEQFF,TGTGCCAGCAGCGTAGGTGGGGACGAAAAATTCACCCTCGAGCAGTTCTTC
NA,TRBJ2-4,TRBV2,few,CASSAGGAAKNIQYF,TGTGCCAGCAGTGCGGGGGGCGCGGCCAAAAACATTCAGTACTTC
NA,TRBJ2-3,TRBV12-3/TRBV12-4,NA,CASSQTGINTDTQYF,TGTGCCAGCAGTCAAACAGGGATAAACACAGATACGCAGTATTTT
NA,TRBJ2-3,TRBV6-5,NA,CASSYQAGWPDTQYF,TGTGCCAGCAGTTACCAGGCAGGCTGGCCAGATACGCAGTATTTT
NA,TRBJ2-5,TRBV7-2,NA,CASSLDRAPRETQYF,TGTGCCAGCAGCCTAGATAGGGCTCCTCGAGAGACCCAGTACTTC
NA,TRBJ1-4,TRBV7-9,NA,CASSSPTGGNEKLFF,TGTGCCAGCAGCTCTCCGACAGGAGGGAATGAAAAACTGTTTTTT
NA,TRBJ2-7,TRBV20-1,many,CSARGQADYEQYF,TGCAGTGCTAGAGGGCAGGCGGACTACGAGCAGTACTTC
NA,TRBJ2-1,TRBV14,few,CASSQDGVGEQFF,TGTGCCAGCAGCCAAGATGGGGTAGGCGAGCAGTTCTTC
NA,TRBJ2-1,TRBV9,few,CASSVQGSNEQFF,TGTGCCAGCAGCGTACAGGGGTCCAATGAGCAGTTCTTC
TRBD2,TRBJ2-1,TRBV11-1,NA,CASSLGGLAGLGNEQFF,TGTGCCAGCAGCTTAGGGGGTTTAGCGGGATTGGGGAATGAGCAGTTCTTC
NA,TRBJ2-4,TRBV7-2,NA,CASSSWGGVEKNIQYF,TGTGCCAGCAGCTCGTGGGGTGGTGTGGAGAAAAACATTCAGTACTTC
TRBD1,TRBJ2-5,TRBV28,NA,CASSKGGLGTQYF,TGTGCCAGCAGTAAAGGGGGCTTGGGGACCCAGTACTTC
TRBD1,TRBJ1-1,TRBV11-2,NA,CASSLTGGGWTEAFF,TGTGCCAGCAGCTTAACAGGGGGCGGATGGACTGAAGCTTTCTTT
NA,TRBJ2-7,TRBV28,NA,CASSLRQPYEQYF,TGTGCCAGCAGTTTACGACAGCCTTACGAGCAGTACTTC
NA,TRBJ2-2,TRBV19,NA,CASSILGNTGELFF,TGTGCCAGTAGTATATTGGGGAACACCGGGGAGCTGTTTTTT
NA,TRBJ1-5,TRBV20-1,few,CSASQDGNQPQHF,TGCAGTGCTAGCCAGGACGGGAATCAGCCCCAGCATTTT
NA,TRBJ2-7,TRBV27,NA,CASSLDGQGYEQYF,TGTGCCAGCAGTTTAGATGGTCAGGGCTACGAGCAGTACTTC
NA,TRBJ1-3,TRBV20-1,NA,CSVTQGAGNTIYF,TGCAGTGTTACACAGGGCGCTGGAAACACCATATATTTT
TRBD2,TRBJ2-7,TRBV3-1,NA,CASSQGTSSSYEQYF,TGTGCCAGCAGCCAAGGGACTAGCAGTTCCTACGAGCAGTACTTC
NA,TRBJ2-7,TRBV29-1,few,CSVRFGGALREQYF,TGCAGCGTTAGGTTTGGAGGGGCCTTGCGCGAGCAGTACTTC
NA,TRBJ1-4,TRBV6-6,NA,CASSLSWLANEKLFF,TGTGCCAGCAGCCTTAGTTGGTTGGCTAATGAAAAACTGTTTTTT
TRBD2,TRBJ2-3,TRBV6-6,few,CASRPHLSGGGDTQYF,TGTGCCAGCAGGCCGCACCTTAGCGGGGGTGGAGATACGCAGTATTTT
NA,TRBJ2-7,TRBV14,few,CASSPWAGGSYEQYF,TGTGCCAGCAGCCCGTGGGCCGGGGGCTCCTACGAGCAGTACTTC
TRBD1,TRBJ2-7,TRBV6-2/TRBV6-3,NA,CASSHLTQGALPEQYF,TGTGCCAGCAGTCACTTAACTCAGGGGGCGCTCCCCGAGCAGTACTTC
NA,TRBJ2-3,TRBV3-1,NA,CASSQGTQGDTQYF,TGTGCCAGCAGCCAAGGGACACAGGGAGATACGCAGTATTTT
TRBD1,TRBJ2-2,TRBV28,few,CASSPGTGTGELFF,TGTGCCAGCAGTCCCGGGACAGGCACCGGGGAGCTGTTTTTT
NA,TRBJ2-3,TRBV29-1,few,CSVVEGGARTAGYF,TGCAGCGTTGTTGAGGGGGGGGCGAGAACCGCCGGGTATTTT
NA,TRBJ2-1,TRBV12-3/TRBV12-4,few,CASSLEVMVFYNEQFF,TGTGCCAGCAGTTTAGAGGTAATGGTATTCTACAATGAGCAGTTCTTC
NA,TRBJ2-6,TRBV27,NA,CASSFMGSGANVLTF,TGTGCCAGCAGTTTTATGGGCTCTGGGGCCAACGTCCTGACTTTC
TRBD1,TRBJ2-2,TRBV7-2,NA,CASSYYAQGSGELFF,TGTGCCAGCAGCTACTACGCACAGGGGTCCGGGGAGCTGTTTTTT
TRBD1,TRBJ2-1,TRBV27,few,CASSRDRGLRASSYNEQFF,TGTGCCAGCAGTCGCGACAGGGGGCTTCGAGCGAGCTCCTACAATGAGCAGTTCTTC
NA,TRBJ1-3,TRBV20-1,NA,CSARKNGWSGNTIYF,TGCAGTGCTAGAAAAAACGGATGGTCTGGAAACACCATATATTTT
TRBD2,TRBJ2-3,TRBV28,few,CASSFGLAGGPTTDTQYF,TGTGCCAGCAGTTTTGGCCTAGCGGGGGGTCCCACCACAGATACGCAGTATTTT
NA,TRBJ2-7,TRBV4-1,few,CASSHPGLDVEQYF,TGCGCCAGCAGCCATCCGGGACTTGACGTCGAGCAGTACTTC
NA,TRBJ2-7,TRBV10-3,NA,CAISESLGVGEQYF,TGTGCCATCAGTGAGTCTTTGGGGGTGGGAGAGCAGTACTTC
NA,TRBJ2-1,TRBV28,NA,CASGGGWFEQFF,TGTGCCAGCGGGGGAGGTTGGTTTGAGCAGTTCTTC
NA,TRBJ1-1,TRBV12-3/TRBV12-4,few,CASSLGGADTVAFF,TGTGCCAGCAGTTTGGGGGGCGCGGACACTGTAGCTTTCTTT
NA,TRBJ2-1,TRBV7-8,NA,CASSLLGTEYNEQFF,TGTGCCAGCAGCTTATTGGGGACGGAGTACAATGAGCAGTTCTTC
NA,TRBJ1-2,TRBV12-3/TRBV12-4,NA,CASTSWGRTDYHNYGYTF,TGTGCCAGCACCTCATGGGGAAGGACAGATTACCATAACTATGGCTACACCTTC
TRBD1,TRBJ1-2,TRBV28,NA,CASSLFGRGDGYTF,TGTGCCAGCAGTTTATTTGGCAGGGGGGATGGCTACACCTTC
NA,TRBJ2-5,TRBV20-1,NA,CSARTRVETQYF,TGCAGTGCTAGAACCAGGGTGGAGACCCAGTACTTC
NA,TRBJ1-1,TRBV5-1,NA,CASSWTDRPRTEAFF,TGCGCCAGCAGCTGGACGGACAGACCCAGGACTGAAGCTTTCTTT
NA,TRBJ2-1,TRBV24-1,few,CATSEWDRGSEQFF,TGCGCCACCAGTGAGTGGGACCGAGGATCTGAGCAGTTCTTC
NA,TRBJ2-7,TRBV27,few,CASSLSGHLREQYF,TGTGCCAGCAGTTTGAGCGGGCATCTCAGGGAGCAGTACTTC
NA,TRBJ1-4,TRBV15,few,CATSREGVIPTNEKLFF,TGTGCCACCAGCAGAGAGGGGGTGATTCCAACTAATGAAAAACTGTTTTTT
NA,TRBJ2-7,TRBV29-1,few,CSVDVGNYEQYF,TGCAGCGTTGATGTGGGGAACTACGAGCAGTACTTC
NA,TRBJ2-1,TRBV20-1,few,CSARDPAHNEQFF,TGCAGTGCTAGAGATCCCGCACACAATGAGCAGTTCTTC
NA,TRBJ1-4,TRBV7-2,few,CASSLIARGRGEKLFF,TGTGCCAGCAGCTTAATTGCCAGGGGCCGGGGTGAAAAACTGTTTTTT